This TCR beta chain stems from a study of PD-1 blockade in mismatch repair-deficient tumors. Study details: Patients had around twelve mismatch repair-deficient cancer types, all previously treated and progressing. Overall study results and limits: Tumor-resident clones, often absent from pretreatment blood, expanded after pembrolizumab and then contracted.

Profiling relied on immunoSEQ multiplex PCR, and the TCRdb table lists in-frame clones only, not all of them. The sample lists approximately 50,000 clones, 78% occurring once. Every patient had mismatch repair deficiency by PCR or immunohistochemistry. TCR sequencing covered a few patients who responded to pembrolizumab. Comment on this clone: Its antigen is still unknown.

This CDR3 contains 15 residues. The junction had 6 bases not matched to a gene; V was cut back by 5 bases and J by 3 bases. CDR1 is LGHNA and CDR2 is YNFKEQ in the germline V gene. The chain is built from TRBV4-2 and TRBJ2-7; 11 nucleotides align to TRBD2. The sequence came from an adult with mismatch repair-deficient cancer. The input for sequencing was peripheral blood, taken 4 weeks after starting pembrolizumab. The CDR3 DNA sequence: TGTGCCAGCAGCAAGGGGACTAGCGGAAACTACGAGCAGTACTTC. As protein: CASSKGTSGNYEQYF.